This T cell receptor (beta chain) was sequenced during a study of Ad26.COV2.S vaccination and SARS-CoV-2 variants. Study at large: Ad26.COV2.S shots went into the muscle once or twice, 56 days apart. Study results and limitations: Vaccine recipients posted higher spike-specific TCR breadth than their placebo counterparts.

Trimming shortened V by 4 bases and J by 0 bases, and 12 bases separated the two germline ends. The CDR3 contains 16 residues. Germline V gives CDR1 MNHEY, CDR2 SMNVEV (reference sequence). The table came from immunoSEQ multiplex PCR; TCRdb's copy has only in-frame clones and leaves some out. The sample lists some 640,000 clones; roughly nine tenths were seen once. The treatment denotes: 15 to 20 received Ad26.COV2.S at low or high dose, single or two shots; roughly 5 received placebo; per-sample allocation not given. At day 63 after the first vaccine or placebo injection, samples were drawn. Ad26.COV2.S expressed prefusion-stabilized spike from the original Wuhan strain. In regard to this clone: As yet, its antigen is unknown.

This TCR came from a person aged 18-60 years who received the Ad26.COV2.S COVID-19 vaccine or a placebo. The material was peripheral blood, obtained in a trial of Ad26.COV2.S vaccine versus placebo. The chain combines TRBV27 with TRBJ1-4; perhaps TRBD1 as D (5 bases). CDR3 sequence (DNA): TGTGCCAGCAGTTCTAGGGGTCTTGCAACTAATGAAAAACTGTTTTTT. It codes for CASSSRGLATNEKLFF.